Listed below are T cell receptor beta chains from one sample, sequenced in a study of cytomegalovirus exposure and HLA in healthy donors. Some clones are missing from TCRdb's copy, which holds only in-frame ones; the method was immunoSEQ multiplex PCR. Among approximately 71,000 clones, approximately 91% were seen once, and the ten largest hold just over 3%. Sequencing was done on a sample of PBMCs. Receptors were obtained from a man aged 18-30 years in good health and CMV-seronegative. Both conserved end residues are part of each CDR3. D genes are given only for firm matches. Size values are once, few and many counts, or a class for expanded clones, and some rows have none.

size,D,V,J,DNA,CDR3
NA,NA,TRBV28,TRBJ2-5,TGTGCCAGCAGTCCCCCCCCACGTTGGGGGGTGTTGGAGACCCAGTACTTC,CASSPPPRWGVLETQYF
once,NA,TRBV11-2,TRBJ1-2,TGTGCCAGCAGCCCGAGTTCGTTAAACTATGGCTACACCTTC,CASSPSSLNYGYTF
NA,TRBD2,TRBV30,TRBJ2-7,TGTGCCTGGAGTGGGGGGGCTAGCGGGATCTACGAGCAGTACTTC,CAWSGGASGIYEQYF
few,NA,TRBV4-3,TRBJ2-7,TGCGCCAGCAGCCAAGATCGCCTAACTTCCTACGAGCAGTACTTC,CASSQDRLTSYEQYF
NA,TRBD2,TRBV14,TRBJ2-3,TGTGCCAGCAGCCAAGTAGCGACTAGCGGGAGCAGCACAGATACGCAGTATTTT,CASSQVATSGSSTDTQYF
NA,NA,TRBV1,TRBJ2-5,TGCACCAGCGCACCGCGGGAGCGGGAGACAGAGACCCAGTACTTC,CTSAPRERETETQYF
NA,TRBD2,TRBV7-2,TRBJ2-3,TGTGCCAGCAGCCCGGCGGGAGGGCCGGGAGATACGCAGTATTTT,CASSPAGGPGDTQYF
NA,NA,TRBV6-1,TRBJ2-7,TGTGCCAGCAGTGAAGCGCGGGCGGGTTTCGGTTACGAGCAGTACTTC,CASSEARAGFGYEQYF
once,NA,TRBV9,TRBJ2-3,TGTGCCAGCAGCGTAGGGCCAGATACGCAGTATTTT,CASSVGPDTQYF
few,NA,TRBV7-7,TRBJ2-3,TGTGCTAGCAGCTTAGGCGCTAGCACAGATACGCAGTATTTT,CASSLGASTDTQYF
once,NA,TRBV6-4,TRBJ1-2,TGTGCCAGCAGTGCCAACCAGGGTTCGCGCGGCTACACCTTC,CASSANQGSRGYTF
NA,NA,TRBV4-3,TRBJ2-1,TGCGCCAGCAGCCAAGATCAACAGGGAGTCGACGAGCAGTTCTTC,CASSQDQQGVDEQFF
NA,NA,TRBV14,TRBJ2-3,TGTGCCAGCAGCCAAGATACATCGGCGGGACTGGCCGGGGGTCCGCAGTATTTT,CASSQDTSAGLAGGPQYF
once,TRBD2,TRBV5-4,TRBJ2-3,TGTGCCAGCAGGGTCGCGGTCGAACTAGCGACAGATACGCAGTATTTT,CASRVAVELATDTQYF
NA,TRBD1,TRBV4-3,TRBJ2-2,TGCGCCAGCAGCCCTCAAACAGGGGAGACCGGGGAGCTGTTTTTT,CASSPQTGETGELFF
NA,TRBD2,TRBV7-2,TRBJ2-5,TGTGCCAGCAGCCCGCGAAGGACTAGCGTCCGGGAGACCCAGTACTTC,CASSPRRTSVRETQYF
NA,TRBD1,TRBV7-9,TRBJ1-2,TGTGCCAGCAGCCCTGGGGACAGCACTGCCCTCTATGGCTACACCTTC,CASSPGDSTALYGYTF
NA,NA,TRBV28,TRBJ2-1,TGTGCCAGCCCCGGTCCCCTCAATGAGCAGTTCTTC,CASPGPLNEQFF